Listed below are T cell receptor beta chains from one sample, sequenced in a study of CD8+ T cells in alopecia areata. Using immunoSEQ multiplex PCR, the repertoire was profiled, and TCRdb retains in-frame clones only, with some absent. The sample lists about 120,000 clones; 45% to 50% were seen once. The starting material was CD8+ T cells sorted from blood, obtained at week 0. The receptor source for this set is a human donor with alopecia areata. The CDR3 runs from the conserved cysteine through the conserved F or W. Each record gives: V gene, J gene, clone size, D gene, CDR3 DNA, CDR3 protein. The D gene is left open where the match is weak. Expanded clones get a size class; other rows say once, few or many, or leave the size out.

v_call: TRBV4-2
j_call: TRBJ1-1
clone_size: NA
d_call: NA
cdr3_nt: TGTGCCAGCAGCCAAGATCTAGGGAACACTGAAGCTTTCTTT
cdr3_aa: CASSQDLGNTEAFF

v_call: TRBV4-2
j_call: TRBJ2-6
clone_size: NA
d_call: NA
cdr3_nt: TGTGCCAGCAGCCAAGTCTGGGAGGGGGCGGACTCTGGGGCCAACGTCCTGACTTTC
cdr3_aa: CASSQVWEGADSGANVLTF

v_call: TRBV27
j_call: TRBJ1-1
clone_size: few
d_call: NA
cdr3_nt: TGTGCCAGCAGTTTATTGGGGGACAAAGCTTTCTTT
cdr3_aa: CASSLLGDKAFF

v_call: TRBV5-1
j_call: TRBJ2-1
clone_size: once
d_call: NA
cdr3_nt: TGCGCCAGCAGCTGGGGTATCAATGAGCAGTTCTTC
cdr3_aa: CASSWGINEQFF

v_call: TRBV25-1
j_call: TRBJ2-1
clone_size: NA
d_call: NA
cdr3_nt: TGTGCCAGCAGTGAACCGAAGGGGGAGCTCTACAATGAGCAGTTCTTC
cdr3_aa: CASSEPKGELYNEQFF

v_call: TRBV6-4
j_call: TRBJ2-2
clone_size: many
d_call: NA
cdr3_nt: TGTGCCAGCAGTGACTCCGGGACTACCGGGGAGCTGTTTTTT
cdr3_aa: CASSDSGTTGELFF

v_call: TRBV6-5
j_call: TRBJ1-5
clone_size: NA
d_call: TRBD1
cdr3_nt: TGTGCCAGCAGCAGCCGGACAGGGAGTCAGCCCCAGCATTTT
cdr3_aa: CASSSRTGSQPQHF

v_call: TRBV27
j_call: TRBJ2-2
clone_size: NA
d_call: NA
cdr3_nt: TGTGCCAGCAGTTCCTATCGGAACCTCGCGAACACCGGGGAGCTGTTTTTT
cdr3_aa: CASSSYRNLANTGELFF

v_call: TRBV29-1
j_call: TRBJ1-1
clone_size: NA
d_call: NA
cdr3_nt: TGCAGCGTTGTACCCCGCGGAGGGACTGAAGCTTTCTTT
cdr3_aa: CSVVPRGGTEAFF

v_call: TRBV2
j_call: TRBJ2-1
clone_size: few
d_call: TRBD2
cdr3_nt: TGTGCCAGCAGGCGTCTAGCGGGGGGCCAGATCTATGAGCAGTTCTTC
cdr3_aa: CASRRLAGGQIYEQFF

v_call: TRBV7-9
j_call: TRBJ2-7
clone_size: NA
d_call: NA
cdr3_nt: TGTGCCAGCAGCTTAGTCGGCCGACCCTACGAGCAGTACTTC
cdr3_aa: CASSLVGRPYEQYF

v_call: TRBV4-1
j_call: TRBJ1-2
clone_size: NA
d_call: TRBD1
cdr3_nt: TGCGCCAGCAGCCAAGTGACAGGGGTAGACTATGGCTACACCTTC
cdr3_aa: CASSQVTGVDYGYTF

v_call: TRBV29-1
j_call: TRBJ2-1
clone_size: NA
d_call: NA
cdr3_nt: TGCAGCGTTTTCGAACAGTCGTTCTACAATGAGCAGTTCTTC
cdr3_aa: CSVFEQSFYNEQFF

v_call: TRBV19
j_call: TRBJ1-5
clone_size: NA
d_call: NA
cdr3_nt: TGTGCCAGTAGCCGTGAAGGAGTTCAGCCCCAGCATTTT
cdr3_aa: CASSREGVQPQHF

v_call: TRBV29-1
j_call: TRBJ2-6
clone_size: NA
d_call: NA
cdr3_nt: TGCAGCGCTGTGGACGGCGGTGGGGCCAACGTCCTGACTTTC
cdr3_aa: CSAVDGGGANVLTF

v_call: TRBV29-1
j_call: TRBJ2-5
clone_size: NA
d_call: NA
cdr3_nt: TGCAGCGTTGAGGGTGACAATGGGGAGACCCAGTACTTC
cdr3_aa: CSVEGDNGETQYF

v_call: TRBV30
j_call: TRBJ1-1
clone_size: NA
d_call: NA
cdr3_nt: TGTGCCTGGAGTGAAGGTATGAACACTGAAGCTTTCTTT
cdr3_aa: CAWSEGMNTEAFF

v_call: TRBV7-2
j_call: TRBJ2-5
clone_size: NA
d_call: TRBD1
cdr3_nt: TGTGCCAGCAGCTTACGTCCGTACAGGGGGCACCAAGAGACCCAGTACTTC
cdr3_aa: CASSLRPYRGHQETQYF

v_call: TRBV30
j_call: TRBJ2-7
clone_size: few
d_call: TRBD1
cdr3_nt: TGTGCCTGGGAGGGGGCCCCCTACGAGCAGTACTTC
cdr3_aa: CAWEGAPYEQYF

v_call: TRBV5-5
j_call: TRBJ2-5
clone_size: few
d_call: TRBD2
cdr3_nt: TGTGCCAGCAACCCCGGACTAGCGGGGGCCAAATCGTTGGAGACCCAGTACTTC
cdr3_aa: CASNPGLAGAKSLETQYF

v_call: TRBV13
j_call: TRBJ2-7
clone_size: few
d_call: NA
cdr3_nt: TGTGCCAGCAGCTTAGGACTAGCTAGCGAGCAGTACTTC
cdr3_aa: CASSLGLASEQYF

v_call: TRBV29-1
j_call: TRBJ1-2
clone_size: NA
d_call: NA
cdr3_nt: TGCAGCGACCTGACGCGGTGGGGCTACACCTTC
cdr3_aa: CSDLTRWGYTF

v_call: TRBV7-2
j_call: TRBJ2-2
clone_size: NA
d_call: TRBD1
cdr3_nt: TGTGCCAGCAGCTCCCGGGACAGGAACACCGGGGAGCTGTTTTTT
cdr3_aa: CASSSRDRNTGELFF

v_call: TRBV30
j_call: TRBJ1-1
clone_size: NA
d_call: NA
cdr3_nt: TGTGCCTGGAGAAGAGGGGGAGACACTGAAGCTTTCTTT
cdr3_aa: CAWRRGGDTEAFF

v_call: TRBV14
j_call: TRBJ1-1
clone_size: few
d_call: NA
cdr3_nt: TGTGCCAGCAGCCAAGATTCTTGGGGTTCGAACACTGAAGCTTTCTTT
cdr3_aa: CASSQDSWGSNTEAFF